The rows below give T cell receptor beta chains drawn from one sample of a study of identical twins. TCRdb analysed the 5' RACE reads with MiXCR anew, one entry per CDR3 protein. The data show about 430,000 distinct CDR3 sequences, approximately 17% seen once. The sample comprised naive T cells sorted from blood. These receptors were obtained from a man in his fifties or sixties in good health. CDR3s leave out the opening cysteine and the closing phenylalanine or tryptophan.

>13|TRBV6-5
ASSWGTRSTDTQY
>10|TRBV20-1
SANSPNTEAF
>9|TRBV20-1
SAVRSYEQY
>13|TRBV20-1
SAQGTQGGSSPLH
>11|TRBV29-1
SVSVPGKYEQY
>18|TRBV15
ATSLNRSGRAGFNTGELF
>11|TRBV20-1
SASREGGGELF
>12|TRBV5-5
ASGLGQVGHEQY
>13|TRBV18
ASSPPGWDDYGYT
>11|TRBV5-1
ASSWGQGAEAF
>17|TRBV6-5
ASSYPLELKGARTDTQY
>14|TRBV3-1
ASTGTGGRAYNEQF
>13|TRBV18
ASSPPQRGNNEQF
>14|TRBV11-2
ASSPERGGRTDTQY
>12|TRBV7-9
ASSPGTGHSPLH
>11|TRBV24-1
ATSRQVTGELF
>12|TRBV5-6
ASSSEPYPHGYT
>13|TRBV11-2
ASSLELRGRDIQY
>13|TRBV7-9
ASSSTGGESYGYT